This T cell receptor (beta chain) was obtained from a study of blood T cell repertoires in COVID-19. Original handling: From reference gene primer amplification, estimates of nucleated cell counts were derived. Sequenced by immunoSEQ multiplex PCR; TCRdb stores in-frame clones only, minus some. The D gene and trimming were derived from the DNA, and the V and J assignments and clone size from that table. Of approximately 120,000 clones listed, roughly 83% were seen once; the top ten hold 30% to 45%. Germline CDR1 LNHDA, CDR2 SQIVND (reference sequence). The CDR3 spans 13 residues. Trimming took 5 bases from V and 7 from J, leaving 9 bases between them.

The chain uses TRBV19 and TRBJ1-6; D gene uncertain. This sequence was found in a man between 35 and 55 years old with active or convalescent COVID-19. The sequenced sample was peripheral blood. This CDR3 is CASSPRLNSPLHF. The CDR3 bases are TGTGCCAGTAGTCCCAGGTTAAATTCACCCCTCCACTTT.